This is a list of T cell receptor beta chains from one sample in a study of Ad26.COV2.S vaccination and SARS-CoV-2 variants. Generated by immunoSEQ multiplex PCR, the TCRdb table keeps only in-frame clones and is missing some. The sample yields about 280,000 clones, approximately 89% seen once. The sequences come from peripheral blood, collected in a trial of Ad26.COV2.S vaccine versus placebo. These receptors all stem from a person aged 18-60 years who received the Ad26.COV2.S COVID-19 vaccine or a placebo. CDR3s include the opening cysteine and the closing phenylalanine or tryptophan. Each record gives: D gene, V gene, clone size, J gene, CDR3 DNA, CDR3 protein. The D gene is left open where the match is weak. Rows give clone size only sometimes, using once, few, many, or a class for an expanded clone.

D gene: TRBD2
V gene: TRBV4-2
clone size: -
J gene: TRBJ2-1
CDR3 DNA: TGTGCCAGCAGCCGAGAACTAGCGGGAAAGCTATATGAGCAGTTCTTC
CDR3 protein: CASSRELAGKLYEQFF

D gene: -
V gene: TRBV30
clone size: -
J gene: TRBJ1-5
CDR3 DNA: TGTGCCTGGAGTGTCCACACGGGTAGGGTGGGCAATCAGCCCCAGCATTTT
CDR3 protein: CAWSVHTGRVGNQPQHF

D gene: -
V gene: TRBV5-8
clone size: -
J gene: TRBJ1-1
CDR3 DNA: TGTGCCAGCAGCTTGAAACCCCGGGGCACTGAAGCTTTCTTT
CDR3 protein: CASSLKPRGTEAFF

D gene: TRBD1
V gene: TRBV29-1
clone size: -
J gene: TRBJ1-6
CDR3 DNA: TGCAGCGTCCGGGAGGGACAGGGACGGTATTCACCCCTCCACTTT
CDR3 protein: CSVREGQGRYSPLHF

D gene: -
V gene: TRBV12-3/TRBV12-4
clone size: once
J gene: TRBJ1-2
CDR3 DNA: TGTGCCAGCAGTCGCAGGGAAAACTATGGCTACACCTTC
CDR3 protein: CASSRRENYGYTF

D gene: -
V gene: TRBV5-4
clone size: -
J gene: TRBJ1-1
CDR3 DNA: TGTGCCAGCAGCCCGGTACAGGGAAGCAACACTGAAGCTTTCTTT
CDR3 protein: CASSPVQGSNTEAFF

D gene: -
V gene: TRBV4-1
clone size: -
J gene: TRBJ2-3
CDR3 DNA: TGCGCCAGCAGCCAGGACATCGTGGAGGGGGTTGGGACAGATACGCAGTATTTT
CDR3 protein: CASSQDIVEGVGTDTQYF

D gene: TRBD1
V gene: TRBV6-6
clone size: -
J gene: TRBJ1-2
CDR3 DNA: TGTGCCAGCTACGGGACAGGGGGTCCCTATGGCTACACCTTC
CDR3 protein: CASYGTGGPYGYTF

D gene: TRBD2
V gene: TRBV7-9
clone size: -
J gene: TRBJ2-5
CDR3 DNA: TGTGCCAGCAGCCCTTGGGGCGGGGGGCCTTCTCAAGAGACCCAGTACTTC
CDR3 protein: CASSPWGGGPSQETQYF

D gene: -
V gene: TRBV4-2
clone size: few
J gene: TRBJ1-2
CDR3 DNA: TGTGCCAGCAGCCAAGACGGACAGAGATACTATGGCTACACCTTC
CDR3 protein: CASSQDGQRYYGYTF

D gene: -
V gene: TRBV25-1
clone size: -
J gene: TRBJ2-5
CDR3 DNA: TGTGCCAGCAACCCCGCGGGGGTACCGGGGGCAGGGACCCAGTACTTC
CDR3 protein: CASNPAGVPGAGTQYF

D gene: TRBD1
V gene: TRBV12-3/TRBV12-4
clone size: -
J gene: TRBJ1-2
CDR3 DNA: TGTGCCAGCACCGCCGGGTCAGGGGGAGGCTACACCTTC
CDR3 protein: CASTAGSGGGYTF

D gene: -
V gene: TRBV7-6
clone size: -
J gene: TRBJ1-2
CDR3 DNA: TGTGCCAGCAGCTTAGTTAAGGGACACATCACCTTC
CDR3 protein: CASSLVKGHITF

D gene: -
V gene: TRBV13
clone size: few
J gene: TRBJ1-6
CDR3 DNA: TGTGCCAGCAGCCACAGGACCTATAATTCACCCCTCCACTTT
CDR3 protein: CASSHRTYNSPLHF

D gene: -
V gene: TRBV7-2
clone size: -
J gene: TRBJ2-4
CDR3 DNA: TGTGCCAGCAGCTTAGGGAGGGGGAACATTCAGTACTTC
CDR3 protein: CASSLGRGNIQYF

D gene: -
V gene: TRBV7-2
clone size: -
J gene: TRBJ1-1
CDR3 DNA: TGTGCCAGCAGCCCAAGACAGAACATGAACACTGAAGCTTTCTTT
CDR3 protein: CASSPRQNMNTEAFF

D gene: -
V gene: TRBV21-1
clone size: -
J gene: TRBJ2-7
CDR3 DNA: TGTGCCAGCAGCAAAGAGGCTAGCGGGCGTTACTACGAGCAGTACTTC
CDR3 protein: CASSKEASGRYYEQYF

D gene: TRBD2
V gene: TRBV7-9
clone size: once
J gene: TRBJ2-3
CDR3 DNA: TGTGCCAGCAGTTCCCGACGGGGGGCAGATACGCAGTATTTT
CDR3 protein: CASSSRRGADTQYF

D gene: -
V gene: TRBV3-1/TRBV3-2
clone size: -
J gene: TRBJ1-2
CDR3 DNA: TGTGCCAGCAGCCCCCAGGGGAGATCTAACTATGGCTACACCTTC
CDR3 protein: CASSPQGRSNYGYTF

D gene: TRBD2
V gene: TRBV7-2
clone size: -
J gene: TRBJ2-7
CDR3 DNA: TGTGCCAGCAGCTTCTCCGGACTAGCGGGCGCCTACGAGCAGTACTTC
CDR3 protein: CASSFSGLAGAYEQYF

D gene: -
V gene: TRBV5-1
clone size: -
J gene: TRBJ1-1
CDR3 DNA: TGCGCCAGCAGCTTGATGGTCCTGAACACTGAAGCTTTCTTT
CDR3 protein: CASSLMVLNTEAFF

D gene: -
V gene: TRBV7-9
clone size: -
J gene: TRBJ1-2
CDR3 DNA: TGTGCCAGCAGCTTCCTTGGGGGGCTCAATGGCTACACCTTC
CDR3 protein: CASSFLGGLNGYTF

D gene: -
V gene: TRBV6-5
clone size: once
J gene: TRBJ1-6
CDR3 DNA: TGTGCCAGCAGAAAAGGGGATTCACCCCTCCACTTT
CDR3 protein: CASRKGDSPLHF

D gene: -
V gene: TRBV7-2
clone size: -
J gene: TRBJ1-1
CDR3 DNA: TGTGCCAGCAGCTTAGACAGGGAACTTGAAGCTTTCTTT
CDR3 protein: CASSLDRELEAFF

D gene: -
V gene: TRBV21-1
clone size: -
J gene: TRBJ2-1
CDR3 DNA: TGTGCCAGCAGCAATATATTCGGGTTCGACAATGAGCAGTTCTTC
CDR3 protein: CASSNIFGFDNEQFF

D gene: -
V gene: TRBV19
clone size: -
J gene: TRBJ1-4
CDR3 DNA: TGTGCCAGTAGTATAGGTTGGAGAGCGGCAACTAATGAAAAACTGTTTTTT
CDR3 protein: CASSIGWRAATNEKLFF

D gene: TRBD2
V gene: TRBV10-1
clone size: -
J gene: TRBJ2-5
CDR3 DNA: TGCGCCAGCTCGTTAACTAGCGGGGGAAACCAAGAGACCCAGTACTTC
CDR3 protein: CASSLTSGGNQETQYF

D gene: -
V gene: TRBV5-1
clone size: -
J gene: TRBJ2-3
CDR3 DNA: TGCGCCAGCAGCTTGGGCGGGGTTCAAGATACGCAGTATTTT
CDR3 protein: CASSLGGVQDTQYF

D gene: TRBD1
V gene: TRBV2
clone size: -
J gene: TRBJ1-5
CDR3 DNA: TGTGCCAGCAGCGGTGGACAGGGTAGTTATCAGCCCCAGCATTTT
CDR3 protein: CASSGGQGSYQPQHF

D gene: -
V gene: TRBV28
clone size: -
J gene: TRBJ2-7
CDR3 DNA: TGTGCCAGCCGGCGGACGTGGGGGTCCTACGAGCAGTACTTC
CDR3 protein: CASRRTWGSYEQYF

D gene: TRBD1
V gene: TRBV12-3/TRBV12-4
clone size: -
J gene: TRBJ2-7
CDR3 DNA: TGTGCCAGCAGTCACGGGACAGTATACGAGCAGTACTTC
CDR3 protein: CASSHGTVYEQYF

D gene: TRBD2
V gene: TRBV13
clone size: -
J gene: TRBJ2-1
CDR3 DNA: TGTGCCAGCAGCCTCGAGACTAGCGGGAACAATGAGCAGTTCTTC
CDR3 protein: CASSLETSGNNEQFF

D gene: -
V gene: TRBV2
clone size: -
J gene: TRBJ2-7
CDR3 DNA: TGTGCCAGCAGCCCCCAAGGGAGCTCCTACGAGCAGTACTTC
CDR3 protein: CASSPQGSSYEQYF

D gene: -
V gene: TRBV4-3
clone size: -
J gene: TRBJ1-1
CDR3 DNA: TGCGCCAGCAGCCCCACAGCGAACACTGAAGCTTTCTTT
CDR3 protein: CASSPTANTEAFF

D gene: -
V gene: TRBV6-5
clone size: -
J gene: TRBJ1-2
CDR3 DNA: TGTGCCACCCGGGGGATTCTACTTGAGGGCTACACCTTC
CDR3 protein: CATRGILLEGYTF

D gene: -
V gene: TRBV5-1
clone size: -
J gene: TRBJ2-2
CDR3 DNA: TGCGCCAGCAGCTTGGCCTTCGGAGCCGGGAACACCGGGGAGCTGTTTTTT
CDR3 protein: CASSLAFGAGNTGELFF

D gene: TRBD2
V gene: TRBV30
clone size: -
J gene: TRBJ2-2
CDR3 DNA: TGTGCCTGGAGTGTGGGCGGGGGGCCGCCCGGGGAGCTGTTTTTT
CDR3 protein: CAWSVGGGPPGELFF

D gene: TRBD1
V gene: TRBV27
clone size: -
J gene: TRBJ1-1
CDR3 DNA: TGTGCCAGCAGTTTTGCAGGGGGTACTGAAGCTTTCTTT
CDR3 protein: CASSFAGGTEAFF

D gene: TRBD1
V gene: TRBV5-1
clone size: -
J gene: TRBJ1-3
CDR3 DNA: TGCGCCAGCAGCTTAGCAGGGGGGCTTTCTGGAAACACCATATATTTT
CDR3 protein: CASSLAGGLSGNTIYF

D gene: TRBD1
V gene: TRBV2
clone size: -
J gene: TRBJ2-7
CDR3 DNA: TGTGCCAGCAGACCAGGGGGATCCTACTCCTACGAGCAGTACTTC
CDR3 protein: CASRPGGSYSYEQYF

D gene: -
V gene: TRBV19
clone size: once
J gene: TRBJ1-3
CDR3 DNA: TGTGCCAGTAGTTATGGGGCAGGGCGTGTTAACTCTGGAAACACCATATATTTT
CDR3 protein: CASSYGAGRVNSGNTIYF

D gene: -
V gene: TRBV6-2/TRBV6-3
clone size: -
J gene: TRBJ2-2
CDR3 DNA: TGTGCCAGCAGTCCCTTAAAGTGGTACGGCGGGGAGCTGTTTTTT
CDR3 protein: CASSPLKWYGGELFF

D gene: TRBD2
V gene: TRBV29-1
clone size: -
J gene: TRBJ2-3
CDR3 DNA: TGCAGCGTGGGGGGACTAGCGGGAGTCCCCCCAGATACGCAGTATTTT
CDR3 protein: CSVGGLAGVPPDTQYF

D gene: -
V gene: TRBV5-1
clone size: -
J gene: TRBJ2-1
CDR3 DNA: TGCGCCAGCAGCTTGGAGCCCGGGACAGAGCAGTTCTTC
CDR3 protein: CASSLEPGTEQFF

D gene: -
V gene: TRBV11-1
clone size: -
J gene: TRBJ1-4
CDR3 DNA: TGTGCCAGCAGCGCAAGGGATGGGACTAATGAAAAACTGTTTTTT
CDR3 protein: CASSARDGTNEKLFF

D gene: -
V gene: TRBV28
clone size: -
J gene: TRBJ1-4
CDR3 DNA: TGTGCCAGTTATGGTTTGGGTGAAAAACTGTTTTTT
CDR3 protein: CASYGLGEKLFF

D gene: -
V gene: TRBV4-2
clone size: -
J gene: TRBJ2-5
CDR3 DNA: TGTGCCAGCAGCCAAGAGCAGGGAGAGACCCAGTACTTC
CDR3 protein: CASSQEQGETQYF

D gene: TRBD2
V gene: TRBV28
clone size: -
J gene: TRBJ2-3
CDR3 DNA: TGTGCCAGCAGTTCCCACGCCGGGACTACCCCCGATACGCAGTATTTT
CDR3 protein: CASSSHAGTTPDTQYF

D gene: -
V gene: TRBV2
clone size: once
J gene: TRBJ2-3
CDR3 DNA: TGTGCCAGCTACCCTGGGGGGGCTTCCACAGATACGCAGTATTTT
CDR3 protein: CASYPGGASTDTQYF